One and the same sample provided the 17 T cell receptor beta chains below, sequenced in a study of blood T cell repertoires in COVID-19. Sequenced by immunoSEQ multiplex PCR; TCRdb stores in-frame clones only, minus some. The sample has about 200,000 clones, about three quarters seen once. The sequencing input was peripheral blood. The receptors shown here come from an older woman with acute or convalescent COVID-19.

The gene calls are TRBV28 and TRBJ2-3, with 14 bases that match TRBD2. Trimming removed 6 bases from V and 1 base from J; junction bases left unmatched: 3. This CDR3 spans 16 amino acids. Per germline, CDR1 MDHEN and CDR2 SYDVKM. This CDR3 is CASRGGLAGGTDTQYF. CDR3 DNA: TGTGCCAGCAGAGGGGGACTAGCGGGGGGCACAGATACGCAGTATTTT.

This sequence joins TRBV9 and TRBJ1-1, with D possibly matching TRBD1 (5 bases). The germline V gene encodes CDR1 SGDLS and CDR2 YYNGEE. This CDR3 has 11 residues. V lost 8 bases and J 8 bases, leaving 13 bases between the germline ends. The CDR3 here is CASTGDSEAFF. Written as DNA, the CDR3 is TGTGCCAGTACGGGGGACTCCGAAGCTTTCTTT. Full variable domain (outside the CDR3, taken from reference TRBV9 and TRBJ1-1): DSGVTQTPKHLITATGQRVTLRCSPRSGDLSVYWYQQSLDQGLQFLIQYYNGEERAKGNILERFSAQQFPDLHSELNLSSLELGDSALYFCASTGDSEAFFGQGTRLTVV.

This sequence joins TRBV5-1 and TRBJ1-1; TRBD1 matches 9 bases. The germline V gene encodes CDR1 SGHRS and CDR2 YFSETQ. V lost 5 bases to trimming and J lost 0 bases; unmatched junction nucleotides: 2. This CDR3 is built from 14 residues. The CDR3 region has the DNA TGCGCCAGCAGACAGGGGGCGTTGAACACTGAAGCTTTCTTT. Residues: CASRQGALNTEAFF. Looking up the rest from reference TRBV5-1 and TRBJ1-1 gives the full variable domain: KAGVTQTPRYLIKTRGQQVTLSCSPISGHRSVSWYQQTPGQGLQFLFEYFSETQRNKGNFPGRFSGRQFSNSRSEMNVSTLELGDSALYLCASRQGALNTEAFFGQGTRLTVV.

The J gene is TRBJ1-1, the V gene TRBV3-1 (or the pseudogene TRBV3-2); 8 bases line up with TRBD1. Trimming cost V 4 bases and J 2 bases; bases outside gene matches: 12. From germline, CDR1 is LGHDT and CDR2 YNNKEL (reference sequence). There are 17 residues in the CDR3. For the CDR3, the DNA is TGTGCCAGCAGCCCGGCCAGGACAGGGATTAGAAACACTGAAGCTTTCTTT. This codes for CASSPARTGIRNTEAFF.

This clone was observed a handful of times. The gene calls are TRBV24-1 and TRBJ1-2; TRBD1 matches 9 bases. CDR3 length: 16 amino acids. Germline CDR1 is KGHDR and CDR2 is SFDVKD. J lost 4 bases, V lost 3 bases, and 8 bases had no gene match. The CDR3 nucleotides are TGTGCCACCAGTGATCCCGGACAGGGGTCTGGCTATGGCTACACCTTC. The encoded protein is CATSDPGQGSGYGYTF.

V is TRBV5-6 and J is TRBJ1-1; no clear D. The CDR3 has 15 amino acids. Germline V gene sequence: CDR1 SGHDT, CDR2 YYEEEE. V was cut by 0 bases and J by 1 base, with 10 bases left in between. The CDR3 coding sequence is TGTGCCAGCAGCTTGGGTGGAGGGAGGAACACTGAAGCTTTCTTT. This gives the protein CASSLGGGRNTEAFF.

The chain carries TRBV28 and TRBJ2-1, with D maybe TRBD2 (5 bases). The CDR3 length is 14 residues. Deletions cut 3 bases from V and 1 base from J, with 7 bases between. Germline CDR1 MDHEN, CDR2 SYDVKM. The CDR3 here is CASSFSDSYNEQFF. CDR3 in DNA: TGTGCCAGCAGTTTTAGCGATTCCTACAATGAGCAGTTCTTC.

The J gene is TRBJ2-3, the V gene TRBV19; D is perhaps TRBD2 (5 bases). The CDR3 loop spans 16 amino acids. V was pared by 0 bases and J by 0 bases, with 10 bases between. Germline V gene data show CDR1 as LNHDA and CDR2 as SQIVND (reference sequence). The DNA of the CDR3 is TGTGCCAGTAGTATAGAGAGGGATTCGAGCACAGATACGCAGTATTTT. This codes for CASSIERDSSTDTQYF.

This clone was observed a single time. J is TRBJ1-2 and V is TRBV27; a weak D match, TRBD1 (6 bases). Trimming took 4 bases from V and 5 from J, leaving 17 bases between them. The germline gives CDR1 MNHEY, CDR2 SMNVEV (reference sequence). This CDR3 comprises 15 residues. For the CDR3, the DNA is TGTGCCAGCAGTTCACCGAGCGACGGACAGTATGGCTACACCTTC. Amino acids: CASSSPSDGQYGYTF.

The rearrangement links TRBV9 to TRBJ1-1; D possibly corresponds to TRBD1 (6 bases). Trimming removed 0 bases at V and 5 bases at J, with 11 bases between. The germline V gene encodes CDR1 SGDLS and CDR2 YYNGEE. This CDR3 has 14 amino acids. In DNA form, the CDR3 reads TGTGCCAGCAGCGTAGCAGGGGCTGGGACTGAAGCTTTCTTT. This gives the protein CASSVAGAGTEAFF.

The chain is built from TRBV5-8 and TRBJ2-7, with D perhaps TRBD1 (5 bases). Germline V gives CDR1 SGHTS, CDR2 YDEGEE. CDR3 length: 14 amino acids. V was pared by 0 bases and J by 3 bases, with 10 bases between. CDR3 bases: TGTGCCAGCAGCTTGGCCAGGGTGAGCTACGAGCAGTACTTC. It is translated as CASSLARVSYEQYF. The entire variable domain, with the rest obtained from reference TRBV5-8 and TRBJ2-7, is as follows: EAGVTQSPTHLIKTRGQQATLRCSPISGHTSVYWYQQALGLGLQFLLWYDEGEERNRGNFPPRFSGRQFPNYSSELNVNALELEDSALYLCASSLARVSYEQYFGPGTRLTVT.

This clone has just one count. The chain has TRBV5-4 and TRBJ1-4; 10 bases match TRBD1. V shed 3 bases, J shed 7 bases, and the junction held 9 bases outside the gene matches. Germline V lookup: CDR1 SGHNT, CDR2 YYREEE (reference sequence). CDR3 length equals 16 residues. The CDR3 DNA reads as TGTGCCAGCAGCTCCCAAACCGGGACAGGGGCTGAAAAACTGTTTTTT. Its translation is CASSSQTGTGAEKLFF.

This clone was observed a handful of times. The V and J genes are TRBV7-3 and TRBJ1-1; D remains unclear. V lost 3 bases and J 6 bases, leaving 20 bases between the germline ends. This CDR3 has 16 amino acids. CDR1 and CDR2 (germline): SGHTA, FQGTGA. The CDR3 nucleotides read TGTGCCAGCAGCTTTGCGCATTCCCCATGGAGGGCTGAAGCTTTCTTT. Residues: CASSFAHSPWRAEAFF.

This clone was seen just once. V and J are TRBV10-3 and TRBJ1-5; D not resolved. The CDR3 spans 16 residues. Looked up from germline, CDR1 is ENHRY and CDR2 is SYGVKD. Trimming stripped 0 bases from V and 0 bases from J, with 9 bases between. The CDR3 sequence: CAISESGLYSNQPQHF. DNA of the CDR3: TGTGCCATCAGTGAGTCAGGACTGTATAGCAATCAGCCCCAGCATTTT.

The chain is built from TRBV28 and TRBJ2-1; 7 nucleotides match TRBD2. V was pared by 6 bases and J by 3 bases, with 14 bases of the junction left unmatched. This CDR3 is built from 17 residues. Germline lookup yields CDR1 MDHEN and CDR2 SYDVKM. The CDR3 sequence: CASRYRISGFDYNEQFF. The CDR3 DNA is TGTGCCAGCAGGTACCGAATTAGCGGGTTCGACTACAATGAGCAGTTCTTC.

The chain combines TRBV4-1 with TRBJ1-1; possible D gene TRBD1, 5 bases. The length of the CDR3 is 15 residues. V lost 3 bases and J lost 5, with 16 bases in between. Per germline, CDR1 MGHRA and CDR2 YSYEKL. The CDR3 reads CASSQGWGAETEAFF. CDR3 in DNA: TGCGCCAGCAGCCAGGGTTGGGGCGCAGAGACTGAAGCTTTCTTT.

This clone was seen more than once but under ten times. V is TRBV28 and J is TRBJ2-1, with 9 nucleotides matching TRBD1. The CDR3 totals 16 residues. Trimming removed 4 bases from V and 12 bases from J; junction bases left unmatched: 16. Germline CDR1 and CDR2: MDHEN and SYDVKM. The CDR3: CASSSTRTGGYTLQFF. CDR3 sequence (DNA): TGTGCCAGCAGTTCAACCAGAACAGGGGGCTATACCTTGCAGTTCTTC. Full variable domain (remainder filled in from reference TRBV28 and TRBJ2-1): DVKVTQSSRYLVKRTGEKVFLECVQDMDHENMFWYRQDPGLGLRLIYFSYDVKMKEKGDIPEGYSVSREKKERFSLILESASTNQTSMYLCASSSTRTGGYTLQFFGPGTRLTVL.